Following are 28 T cell receptor beta chains from one sample sequenced in a study of blood T cell repertoires in COVID-19. Sequenced by immunoSEQ multiplex PCR; TCRdb stores in-frame clones only, minus some. The sample lists approximately 200,000 clones; about 83% were seen once. The specimen sequenced was peripheral blood. These receptors were collected from a man aged 60 to 69 who had recovered from COVID-19.

The rearrangement uses TRBV28 and TRBJ2-2; TRBD2 matches at 7 bases. CDR1 is MDHEN, CDR2 SYDVKM, per germline. Germline trimming cut 8 bases from V and 0 bases from J; bases unmatched to any gene: 15. The length of the CDR3 is 18 residues. The CDR3 DNA sequence: TGTGCCAGCCTCCGGGGCGGGAGTCCTGTTTCGAACACCGGGGAGCTGTTTTTT. Its protein is CASLRGGSPVSNTGELFF. Combining the CDR3 with reference TRBV28 and TRBJ2-2 gives the whole variable domain DVKVTQSSRYLVKRTGEKVFLECVQDMDHENMFWYRQDPGLGLRLIYFSYDVKMKEKGDIPEGYSVSREKKERFSLILESASTNQTSMYLCASLRGGSPVSNTGELFFGEGSRLTVL.

V is TRBV7-3 and J is TRBJ2-1, with 10 positions matching TRBD2. The germline CDR1 and CDR2 sequences are SGHTA and FQGTGA. The CDR3 has 20 amino acids. The J segment lost 0 bases and the V segment lost 5 bases, leaving 16 bases of the junction unmatched. CDR3 DNA: TGTGCCAGCAGCCCCGGAGGGCTAGCGGGGGCCCCGAGCTCCTACAATGAGCAGTTCTTC. It encodes CASSPGGLAGAPSSYNEQFF. The variable domain in full, completed from reference TRBV7-3 and TRBJ2-1, reads GAGVSQTPSNKVTEKGKYVELRCDPISGHTALYWYRQSLGQGPEFLIYFQGTGAADDSGLPNDRFFAVRPEGSVSTLKIQRTERGDSAVYLCASSPGGLAGAPSSYNEQFFGPGTRLTVL.

This clone occurred once. The V gene is TRBV19, the J gene TRBJ1-5; TRBD1 matches at 7 bases. The CDR3 consists of 14 residues. Trimming removed 4 bases from V and 5 bases from J; junction bases left unmatched: 5. The V gene's germline CDR1 is LNHDA and CDR2 SQIVND (reference sequence). CDR3 in DNA: TGTGCCAGTAGTACGACAGGGATACATCAGCCCCAGCATTTT. Its translation is CASSTTGIHQPQHF.

J is TRBJ1-4 and V is TRBV7-2; tentatively, D is TRBD1 (5 bases). Trimming took 3 bases from V and 11 from J, leaving 19 bases between them. In germline, CDR1 is SGHTA, CDR2 FQGNSA. This CDR3 has 15 amino acids. As DNA, the CDR3 is TGTGCCAGCAGCTTTGAGACAGCCAGCTCCCGGAAACTGTTTTTT. This sequence encodes CASSFETASSRKLFF.

The chain employs TRBV18 and TRBJ1-5; 12 bases are a match to TRBD1. Germline V gives CDR1 KGHSH, CDR2 LQKENI. The CDR3 spans 15 residues. J gave up 6 bases and V 3 bases, and 3 bases lay outside the gene matches. CDR3 in DNA: TGTGCCAGCTCACCGGGACAGGGGGCAGGTCAGCCCCAGCATTTT. Its protein is CASSPGQGAGQPQHF.

The genes are TRBV27 and TRBJ1-1; a weak D match, TRBD1 (5 bases). The CDR3 is 13 residues long. V was clipped by 8 bases and J by 0 bases, with 10 bases between them. Germline values: CDR1 MNHEY, CDR2 SMNVEV (reference sequence). The CDR3 is CASSTAMNTEAFF. The DNA of the CDR3 is TGTGCCAGCTCGACAGCTATGAACACTGAAGCTTTCTTT.

The chain links TRBV14 to TRBJ2-7, with TRBD2 matching over 10 bases. The CDR3 runs 15 residues. Trimming cost V 4 bases and J 2 bases; bases outside gene matches: 5. Germline V CDR1 and CDR2: SGHDN, FVKESK. The CDR3 coding sequence is TGTGCCAGCAGCCGATCAGCGGGAGGGACCTACGAGCAGTACTTC. It is translated as CASSRSAGGTYEQYF.

The genes are TRBV5-5 and TRBJ1-6; D is ambiguous. The CDR3 has 14 residues. Trimming stripped 1 base from V and 4 bases from J, with 6 bases between. The germline CDR1 and CDR2 sequences are SGHKS and YYEKEE (reference sequence). In nucleotides, the CDR3 is TGTGCCAGCAGCTTGTTACAGTATAATTCACCCCTCCACTTT. Protein: CASSLLQYNSPLHF.

Notes on this clone: Its ends do not fully match the called genes, so a read error is possible. The genes are TRBV7-2 and TRBJ2-3, with D maybe TRBD2 (5 bases). This CDR3 has 17 residues. Germline lookup yields CDR1 SGHTA and CDR2 FQGNSA. Here the CDR3 DNA reads TGTGCCAGCAGAGGCTACAAGCGAGCGGTTCACACAAATACGCAGTATTTT. Translation: CASRGYKRAVHTNTQYF.

The chain employs TRBV3-1 (or the pseudogene TRBV3-2) and TRBJ2-4; a weak D match, TRBD2 (6 bases). CDR1 LGHDT and CDR2 YNNKEL come from the germline V gene (reference sequence). This CDR3 has 14 residues. V gave up 1 base and J gave up 2 bases, with 6 bases separating them. The chain's CDR3 is CASSQGTTKNIQYF. The CDR3 DNA is TGTGCCAGCAGCCAAGGGACTACCAAAAACATTCAGTACTTC.

This chain joins TRBV30 and TRBJ2-7, with D maybe TRBD2 (6 bases). Trimming pared 2 bases from V and 6 bases from J, leaving 11 bases between. CDR1 is GTSNPN, CDR2 SVGIG, per germline (reference sequence). The CDR3 is 12 residues long. For the CDR3, the DNA is TGTGCCTGGAGTTCCCGGGGGTCCGAGCAGTACTTC. The encoded protein is CAWSSRGSEQYF. The whole variable domain, remainder taken from reference TRBV30 and TRBJ2-7, is SQTIHQWPATLVQPVGSPLSLECTVEGTSNPNLYWYRQAAGRGLQLLFYSVGIGQISSEVPQNLSASRPQDRQFILSSKKLLLSDSGFYLCAWSSRGSEQYFGPGTRLTVT.

The chain uses TRBV4-3 and TRBJ2-7, with 14 bases lining up with TRBD2. V trimming: 4 bases; J trimming: 5 bases; junction bases outside the gene matches: 4. This CDR3 has 15 residues. Germline V gives CDR1 LGHNA, CDR2 YSLEER. The CDR3 bases are TGCGCCAGCAGCCCAGGACTAGCGGGGGGACACGAGCAGTACTTC. Amino acids: CASSPGLAGGHEQYF.

This chain links TRBV29-1 with TRBJ2-1, with 14 positions matching TRBD2. With V trimmed by 5 bases and J by 8 bases, 8 bases remained unmatched. CDR3 length equals 15 residues. CDR1 and CDR2 (germline): SQVTM, ANQGSEA. In nucleotides, the CDR3 is TGCAGCGTTCCTAGACTAGCGGGAGGGGGCTATGAGCAGTTCTTC. Translation: CSVPRLAGGGYEQFF.

This clone has a handful of counts. The chain combines TRBV3-1 (or the pseudogene TRBV3-2) with TRBJ2-1; D possibly corresponds to TRBD2 (6 bases). This CDR3 spans 14 amino acids. Germline values: CDR1 LGHDT, CDR2 YNNKEL (reference sequence). The ends were cut back, 1 base at V and 6 bases at J, with 10 bases in the middle. The CDR3 loop reads CASSQASVGNEQFF. In nucleotides, the CDR3 is TGTGCCAGCAGCCAAGCTAGCGTAGGCAATGAGCAGTTCTTC.

The rearrangement links TRBV2 to TRBJ2-1; possible D gene TRBD1, 6 bases. Germline loops: CDR1 SNHLY, CDR2 FYNNEI. The length of the CDR3 is 11 residues. Between the trimmed V and J ends, which lost 2 bases and 14 bases, there was a span of 10 bases. The CDR3 protein is CASSEHREKFF. In DNA, the CDR3 is TGTGCCAGCAGTGAACACAGGGAAAAGTTCTTC.

The CDR3 sequence: CASSPPEGAGELFF. The CDR3, as DNA: TGTGCCAGCTCACCACCGGAGGGTGCCGGGGAGCTGTTTTTT. The chain is built from TRBV18 and TRBJ2-2; TRBD2 might be the D (6 bases). Looked up from germline, CDR1 is KGHSH and CDR2 is LQKENI. This CDR3 spans 14 amino acids. The germline V and J ends were trimmed by 0 bases and 6 bases, with 8 bases remaining between them.

This clone was seen only a few times. V gene TRBV3-1 (or the pseudogene TRBV3-2) combines with J gene TRBJ2-3, with 9 nucleotides matching TRBD1. V lost 0 bases to trimming and J lost 4 bases; unmatched junction nucleotides: 8. The CDR3 sequence is 17 residues long. CDR1 and CDR2 from the germline V gene are LGHDT and YNNKEL (reference sequence). In nucleotides, the CDR3 is TGTGCCAGCAGCCAAGATCTTTTGGGGACAGGGTCAGATACGCAGTATTTT. Protein: CASSQDLLGTGSDTQYF.

Details on this clone: The junction differs from germline at one of its ends, possibly a read error. J is TRBJ2-7 and V is TRBV5-4, with D possibly matching TRBD2 (7 bases). Germline assignment: CDR1 SGHNT and CDR2 YYREEE (reference sequence). The CDR3 totals 15 residues. The CDR3 DNA follows: TGTGCCAGCAGCCAAACAGGGAGGGGCTCCAACGAGCAGTACTTC. This encodes CASSQTGRGSNEQYF.

The J gene is TRBJ1-5, the V gene TRBV4-2, with D maybe TRBD1 (6 bases). Germline V gene lookup returns CDR1 LGHNA and CDR2 YNFKEQ. Trimming shortened V by 0 bases and J by 6 bases, and 12 bases separated the two germline ends. The CDR3 contains 15 residues. CDR3 DNA sequence: TGTGCCAGCAGCCAAGAAGGACGGGGGGCTCAGCCCCAGCATTTT. Residues: CASSQEGRGAQPQHF.

The chain has TRBV30 and TRBJ1-1; D gene ambiguous. V was cut by 3 bases and J by 2 bases, with 10 bases left in between. CDR3 length: 13 residues. CDR1 and CDR2 from the germline V gene are GTSNPN and SVGIG (reference sequence). CDR3 DNA: TGTGCCTGGAGGTCCCGGGGTAACACTGAAGCTTTCTTT. Translation gives CAWRSRGNTEAFF.

On this clone: One end of the junction is discordant with germline, which a read error may explain. This rearrangement joins TRBV20-1 to TRBJ1-1; D not resolved. Looked up from germline, CDR1 is DFQATT and CDR2 is SNEGSKA (reference sequence). This CDR3 contains 15 residues. DNA of the CDR3: TGCAGTGCTAGTTCCGGAGCCCGGGCGGGGTTTTGCATCCCTTTT. This gives the protein CSASSGARAGFCIPF.

In DNA, the CDR3 is TGTGCCAGCAGTTACCCCACAGCGGGACCGCAGACCTACAATGAGCAGTTCTTC. As protein: CASSYPTAGPQTYNEQFF. V is TRBV6-2 or TRBV6-3 and J is TRBJ2-1; 7 positions agree with TRBD2. J was trimmed by 2 bases and V by 2 bases; bases with no gene match: 12. Looked up from germline, CDR1 is MNHEY and CDR2 is SVGEGT. This CDR3 has 18 residues.

The chain is built from TRBV5-1 and TRBJ2-5; 12 bases match TRBD2. Per the germline V gene, CDR1 is SGHRS and CDR2 is YFSETQ. V was pared by 4 bases and J by 5 bases, with 9 bases of the junction left unmatched. The CDR3 consists of 16 residues. CDR3 sequence reads: CASSTASGGAWETQYF. CDR3 sequence (DNA): TGCGCCAGCAGCACGGCTAGCGGGGGGGCCTGGGAGACCCAGTACTTC.

The J gene is TRBJ2-7, the V gene TRBV10-1, with D possibly matching TRBD2 (5 bases). Germline values: CDR1 WNHNN, CDR2 SYGVQD (reference sequence). V shed 6 bases and J shed 0 bases, with 9 bases lying between them. The CDR3 length is 13 residues. The CDR3 DNA follows: TGCGCCAGCAGCGGGGAGAGCTCCTACGAGCAGTACTTC. It yields the protein CASSGESSYEQYF.

The chain carries TRBV6-5 and TRBJ2-1; no firm D call. Trimming cost V 5 bases and J 2 bases, with 10 bases left between them. Germline V CDR1 and CDR2: MNHEY, SVGAGI. CDR3 size: 14 residues. This CDR3 reads CASSPLQTYNEQFF. Written as DNA, the CDR3 is TGTGCCAGCAGTCCATTACAAACCTACAATGAGCAGTTCTTC.

The rearrangement links TRBV6-2 or TRBV6-3 to TRBJ1-5; the D gene is possibly TRBD1 (5 bases). This CDR3 contains 19 residues. CDR1 and CDR2 from the germline V gene are MNHEY and SVGEGT. The V gene lost 6 bases and the J gene lost 2 bases, with 26 bases spanning the gap. The CDR3 loop is CASSARQLRTLRGNQPQHF. Here the CDR3 DNA reads TGTGCCAGCAGCGCCAGACAGCTAAGAACGCTTAGGGGCAATCAGCCCCAGCATTTT.

This CDR3 reads CSGTPGQGNTEAFF. The CDR3 region has the DNA TGCAGCGGTACTCCGGGACAGGGCAACACTGAAGCTTTCTTT. The J gene is TRBJ1-1, the V gene TRBV29-1; the match to TRBD1 covers 9 bases. Germline V CDR1 and CDR2: SQVTM, ANQGSEA. The CDR3 totals 14 residues. Unmatched junction bases numbered 8, after V lost 7 bases and J lost 2 bases.

The chain couples TRBV18 to TRBJ1-6, with D possibly TRBD1 on 6 matching bases. There are 15 residues in the CDR3. The V and J ends lost 7 bases and 7 bases respectively, with 17 bases between them. Germline V gene data show CDR1 as KGHSH and CDR2 as LQKENI. This chain's CDR3 is CASLPRGAGNSPLHF. Here the CDR3 DNA reads TGTGCCAGCTTACCGCGGGGGGCAGGAAATTCACCCCTCCACTTT.